These 31 T cell receptor beta chains came from one sample sequenced in a study of shared clonotypes between healthy human individuals. Here immunoSEQ multiplex PCR was the method, and the copy in TCRdb shows in-frame clones only, minus some. The table shows about half a million clones, with approximately 84% occurring only once. Sequenced material: PBMCs. These TCRs come from a woman aged 40 to 50 in good health. Some clones in this sample may be carry-over from other donors' samples.

The chain combines TRBV15 with TRBJ2-7; D ambiguous. CDR3 length equals 16 residues. Germline CDR1 and CDR2: LNHNV and YYDKDF (reference sequence). V was shortened by 1 base and J by 0 bases, with 13 bases between the two germline ends. CDR3 DNA sequence: TGTGCCACCAGCAGAGCATCGGACGGCCACTCCTACGAGCAGTACTTC. It specifies CATSRASDGHSYEQYF.

A few counts support this clone. The identical CDR3 is also encoded by other nucleotide sequences in the sample. The chain uses TRBV7-9 and TRBJ2-1; D is ambiguous. The CDR3 spans 13 residues. Germline V gene data show CDR1 as SEHNR and CDR2 as FQNEAQ (reference sequence). Trimming shortened V by 1 base and J by 6 bases, and 7 bases separated the two germline ends. The CDR3 here is CASSLVGTNEQFF. The CDR3 DNA is TGTGCCAGCAGCTTAGTGGGAACCAATGAGCAGTTCTTC.

This clone appeared once. The chain carries TRBV5-4 and TRBJ2-4, with D perhaps TRBD1 or TRBD2 (5 bases each). The CDR3 contains 14 residues. The V end was cut by 3 bases, the J end by 4 bases, with 11 bases between. Per germline, CDR1 SGHNT and CDR2 YYREEE (reference sequence). The CDR3 is CASSSGREKNIQYF. In DNA, the CDR3 is TGTGCCAGCAGCTCGGGACGGGAAAAAAACATTCAGTACTTC.

J is TRBJ2-7 and V is TRBV10-3; weak D call: TRBD2 (7 bases). There are 16 residues in the CDR3. Germline V lookup: CDR1 ENHRY, CDR2 SYGVKD. Trimming removed 0 bases at V and 3 bases at J, with 15 bases between. For the CDR3, the DNA is TGTGCCATCAGTGAGTCGAAGGGGGAGGGATTCTACGAGCAGTACTTC. This translates into CAISESKGEGFYEQYF.

CDR3 sequence (DNA): TGTGCCAGCAGCTCTGGAGCGGTTAGCTCCTACGAGCAGTACTTC. It encodes CASSSGAVSSYEQYF. The chain recombines TRBV11-1 with TRBJ2-7, with a weak D call TRBD2 (5 bases). The CDR3 has 15 residues. With 4 bases removed from V and 0 bases from J, the gap between germline ends came to 13 bases. CDR1 is SGHAT, CDR2 FQDESV, per germline (reference sequence).

The gene calls are TRBV5-4 and TRBJ1-4, with D possibly matching TRBD1 (6 bases). V gave up 4 bases and J gave up 5 bases, with 15 bases separating them. This CDR3 is built from 15 residues. The germline V gene encodes CDR1 SGHNT and CDR2 YYREEE (reference sequence). Here the CDR3 reads CASSTEGGGNEKLFF. CDR3 coding DNA: TGTGCCAGCAGCACAGAAGGGGGTGGAAATGAAAAACTGTTTTTT.

The sample holds one count of this clone. V gene TRBV7-2 combines with J gene TRBJ2-3, with 8 bases identical to TRBD2. J lost 4 bases, V lost 3 bases, and 3 bases had no gene match. CDR3 length equals 14 residues. From germline, CDR1 is SGHTA and CDR2 FQGNSA. CDR3 protein: CASSFGGGPDTQYF. The CDR3 DNA reads TGTGCCAGCAGCTTCGGGGGGGGCCCAGATACGCAGTATTTT. Full variable domain (remainder filled in from reference TRBV7-2 and TRBJ2-3): GAGVSQSPSNKVTEKGKDVELRCDPISGHTALYWYRQSLGQGLEFLIYFQGNSAPDKSGLPSDRFSAERTGGSVSTLTIQRTQQEDSAVYLCASSFGGGPDTQYFGPGTRLTVL.

This clone was seen a handful of times. V gene TRBV11-1 combines with J gene TRBJ2-7, with D possibly being TRBD2 (5 bases). This CDR3 is 13 amino acids long. Germline-derived CDR1 and CDR2 are SGHAT and FQDESV (reference sequence). V lost 4 bases and J 6 bases, leaving 13 bases between the germline ends. CDR3 sequence (DNA): TGTGCCAGCAGCTCTAGAGGGTTAGCCGAGCAGTACTTC. It codes for CASSSRGLAEQYF.

The chain employs TRBV10-3 and TRBJ2-7; D is undetermined. This CDR3 comprises 14 residues. Germline assignment: CDR1 ENHRY and CDR2 SYGVKD. Trimming cost V 3 bases and J 3 bases, with 12 bases left between them. For the CDR3, the DNA is TGTGCCATCAGTGAATCTAGTAAGGGCTACGAGCAGTACTTC. Protein sequence: CAISESSKGYEQYF.

The chain links TRBV6-6 to TRBJ2-7; unclear D gene. This CDR3 has 13 residues. V was clipped by 5 bases and J by 3 bases, with 11 bases between them. Germline V gene data show CDR1 as MNHNY and CDR2 as SVGAGI (reference sequence). The CDR3, as DNA: TGTGCCAGCAGTCCAAAGGACGTCTACGAGCAGTACTTC. As protein: CASSPKDVYEQYF.

Comments on this clone: A read error is the likely source, as a far larger clone sits one nucleotide away. Within the sample, other DNA sequences also encode this same CDR3. V usage is TRBV6-1 and J usage is TRBJ2-1; TRBD2 matches at 9 bases. This CDR3 is 16 amino acids long. Per germline, CDR1 MNHNS and CDR2 SASEGT. V lost 3 bases, J lost 2 bases, and 5 bases stayed unmatched. The CDR3 region has the DNA TGTGCCAGCAGTGAGGAGGGCGGGAGGGCCTACAATGAGCAGTTCTTC. It yields the protein CASSEEGGRAYNEQFF.

Note on this clone: A far larger clone is off by one base, so a read error is likely. This specimen includes other DNA sequences encoding the same CDR3. The chain is built from TRBV28 and TRBJ2-1, with TRBD2 identical over 7 bases. V trimming: 2 bases; J trimming: 0 bases; junction bases outside the gene matches: 7. The length of the CDR3 is 17 residues. Germline values: CDR1 MDHEN, CDR2 SYDVKM. The CDR3: CASSLPPGGSSYNEQFF. CDR3 sequence (DNA): TGTGCCAGCAGTTTACCCCCCGGGGGGAGCTCCTACAATGAGCAGTTCTTC.

In DNA, the CDR3 is TGTGCCAGCAGCTTAGCGCCAGGCGGGAGGGCCGTGGGGGTTAGAAATGAGCAGTTCTTC. Amino acid sequence: CASSLAPGGRAVGVRNEQFF. The genes are TRBV7-8 and TRBJ2-1; TRBD2 aligns across 9 bases. Germline CDR1 and CDR2: SGHVS and FQNEAQ. The CDR3 loop spans 20 amino acids. After removal of 0 bases from V and 7 bases from J, the junction contained 19 bases not matched to a gene.

The CDR3 DNA is TGCGCCAGCAGCTTGGAGGGGTCCCAAGAGACCCAGTACTTC. Its protein is CASSLEGSQETQYF. This chain links TRBV5-1 with TRBJ2-5; a weak D match, TRBD1 (5 bases). This CDR3 is 14 amino acids long. Trimming cost V 0 bases and J 1 base, with 7 bases left between them. Germline V CDR1 and CDR2: SGHRS, YFSETQ.

The CDR3 DNA is TGTGCCAGTAGTATACGGAGGGGGTCTGGTGAAAAACTGTTTTTT. This sequence encodes CASSIRRGSGEKLFF. This chain connects TRBV19 to TRBJ1-4, with D possibly being TRBD1 (6 bases). Trimming took off 2 bases at V and 7 bases at J, with 14 bases between the two ends. CDR1 LNHDA and CDR2 SQIVND come from the germline V gene (reference sequence). The length of the CDR3 is 15 residues.

This rearrangement joins TRBV5-4 to TRBJ2-7, with 7 nucleotides matching TRBD1. Germline V lookup: CDR1 SGHNT, CDR2 YYREEE (reference sequence). J was trimmed by 3 bases and V by 4 bases; bases with no gene match: 4. CDR3 length: 13 amino acids. CDR3 loop: CASSIDRVYEQYF. In DNA, the CDR3 is TGTGCCAGCAGCATAGACAGGGTCTACGAGCAGTACTTC.

The J gene is TRBJ1-1, the V gene TRBV28; possibly TRBD1 for D (6 bases). The V gene's germline CDR1 is MDHEN and CDR2 SYDVKM. V dropped 10 bases and J dropped 5 bases, with 17 bases sitting between them. The CDR3 is 13 amino acids. The CDR3 is CATQYRVWTEAFF. The CDR3 DNA sequence: TGTGCCACACAATACAGGGTTTGGACTGAAGCTTTCTTT.

This clone has just one count. The chain couples TRBV7-7 to TRBJ2-2; D unclear. The CDR3 has 13 amino acids. V was trimmed by 1 base and J by 7 bases, leaving 7 bases between them. Germline V CDR1 and CDR2: SSHAT, FNYEAQ (reference sequence). CDR3 loop: CASSLDRGGELFF. CDR3 bases: TGTGCCAGCAGCTTAGACCGAGGCGGGGAGCTGTTTTTT.

As concerns this clone: This likely traces to a read error, being one base from a far larger clone. The rearrangement links TRBV30 to TRBJ1-5; perhaps TRBD1 as D (6 bases). There are 16 residues in the CDR3. Germline V gene sequence: CDR1 GTSNPN, CDR2 SVGIG (reference sequence). The CDR3 loop reads CAWSGGGGQENQPHHF. CDR3 nucleotide sequence: TGTGCCTGGAGTGGCGGCGGGGGGCAGGAGAACCAGCCCCATCATTTT.

Of note for this clone: Germline and junction disagree at one end, which may indicate a read error. This chain links TRBV7-7 with TRBJ2-2; D gene unclear. The CDR3 totals 15 residues. Germline V gene lookup returns CDR1 SSHAT and CDR2 FNYEAQ (reference sequence). CDR3 coding DNA: TGTGCTAGCAGCCTAGGGCCGGCCACCACCGGGGAGCTGTTTTTT. Translation gives CASSLGPATTGELFF.

The CDR3 DNA is TGTGCCAGCAGGCCGGGACTAGCATTGTTTGAGCAGTTCTTC. Residues: CASRPGLALFEQFF. The V and J genes are TRBV6-9 and TRBJ2-1, with 9 bases that match TRBD2. The V and J ends lost 6 bases and 9 bases, in that order; junction bases with no gene match: 9. CDR3 length equals 14 residues. The V gene's germline CDR1 is MNHGY and CDR2 SVAAGI.

V and J are TRBV11-1 and TRBJ2-1; D not certain. The CDR3 covers 13 residues. V was shortened by 0 bases and J by 4 bases, with 4 bases between the two germline ends. Germline V CDR1 and CDR2: SGHAT, FQDESV (reference sequence). The CDR3: CASSLARYNEQFF. The CDR3 nucleotides are TGTGCCAGCAGCTTAGCTAGATACAATGAGCAGTTCTTC. The full variable domain, with the rest looked up from reference TRBV11-1 and TRBJ2-1, is EAEVAQSPRYKITEKSQAVAFWCDPISGHATLYWYRQILGQGPELLVQFQDESVVDDSQLPKDRFSAERLKGVDSTLKIQPAELGDSAMYLCASSLARYNEQFFGPGTRLTVL.

The rearrangement uses TRBV19 and TRBJ2-5, with D unclear. V lost 10 bases, J lost 1 base, and 7 bases lay in between. Per the germline V gene, CDR1 is LNHDA and CDR2 is SQIVND (reference sequence). This CDR3 has 11 amino acids. The CDR3 nucleotides read TGTGCCACTTCTTCCCAAGAGACCCAGTACTTC. Translating gives CATSSQETQYF.

J is TRBJ1-1 and V is TRBV29-1, with 8 bases fitting TRBD1. This CDR3 comprises 12 residues. From germline, CDR1 is SQVTM and CDR2 ANQGSEA. Trimming cost V 7 bases and J 5 bases; bases outside gene matches: 6. The CDR3, as DNA: TGCAGCGCAAGTGACAGGGGAACTGAAGCTTTCTTT. It codes for CSASDRGTEAFF.

The chain is built from TRBV6-6 and TRBJ2-2; 8 positions agree with TRBD2. This CDR3 comprises 16 residues. Trimming removed 2 bases from V and 7 bases from J; junction bases left unmatched: 9. Germline CDR1 reads MNHNY; CDR2 reads SVGAGI (reference sequence). The CDR3 protein is CASSYPRGGDGGELFF. In DNA, the CDR3 is TGTGCCAGCAGTTACCCCCGGGGGGGGGACGGCGGGGAGCTGTTTTTT.

The chain links TRBV5-1 to TRBJ2-2; possible D gene TRBD1, 6 bases. The CDR3 contains 15 residues. Trimming stripped 4 bases from V and 5 bases from J, with 15 bases between. Germline V gene sequence: CDR1 SGHRS, CDR2 YFSETQ. Here the CDR3 DNA reads TGCGCCAGCAGCCCCTACAGGGTCGGGACCGGGGAGCTGTTTTTT. Protein sequence: CASSPYRVGTGELFF.

The rearrangement uses TRBV28 and TRBJ2-3; 13 bases are a match to TRBD2. Germline V gene lookup returns CDR1 MDHEN and CDR2 SYDVKM. V shed 5 bases, J shed 4 bases, and the junction held 3 bases outside the gene matches. The CDR3 extends over 15 amino acids. CDR3 nucleotide sequence: TGTGCCAGCAGTACTAGCGGGAGGGGGGCAGATACGCAGTATTTT. Translating it yields CASSTSGRGADTQYF.

This sequence joins TRBV27 and TRBJ1-4; no firm D call. The germline V gene encodes CDR1 MNHEY and CDR2 SMNVEV (reference sequence). With 5 bases removed from V and 6 bases from J, the gap between germline ends came to 16 bases. The length of the CDR3 is 15 residues. The chain's CDR3 is CASSPSVGLYEKLFF. The CDR3 coding sequence is TGTGCCAGCAGTCCCAGCGTTGGGCTATATGAAAAACTGTTTTTT.

About this clone: A read error may produce the germline difference seen at one junction end. The rearrangement links TRBV4-1 to TRBJ1-5; 7 bases are shared with TRBD1. Germline CDR1 MGHRA, CDR2 YSYEKL. CDR3 length equals 15 residues. The CDR3 nucleotides read TGCGCCAGCAGTCTGGGGACAGCTAGCAGTCAGCCCCAGCATTTT. Translation: CASSLGTASSQPQHF.

This clone was found once. The V and J genes are TRBV27 and TRBJ2-5, with 11 bases identical to TRBD2. CDR1 and CDR2 from the germline V gene are MNHEY and SMNVEV (reference sequence). The CDR3 is made up of 16 amino acids. J was trimmed by 0 bases and V by 5 bases; bases with no gene match: 5. CDR3 sequence (DNA): TGTGCCAGCAGTCGACGACTAGCGGGGTACCAAGAGACCCAGTACTTC. This codes for CASSRRLAGYQETQYF.

The chain joins TRBV9 to TRBJ1-2, with D possibly TRBD1 on 6 matching bases. Between the trimmed V and J ends, which lost 4 bases and 1 base, there was a span of 20 bases. The CDR3 covers 17 residues. Germline V gene data show CDR1 as SGDLS and CDR2 as YYNGEE. Here the CDR3 DNA reads TGTGCCAGCAGCCCCCCTCGTGGGGGCGCGCTTAACTATGGCTACACCTTC. It encodes CASSPPRGGALNYGYTF.